The 9 T cell receptor beta chains in this list originate from one sample, sequenced in a study of cytomegalovirus exposure and HLA in healthy donors. Here immunoSEQ multiplex PCR was the method, and the copy in TCRdb shows in-frame clones only, minus some. The data contain 200,000 to 250,000 clones, about nine tenths of them seen just once; the ten biggest clones take up about 2%. The material sequenced was PBMCs. These receptors all come from a woman aged 18-30 years in good health and CMV-seropositive.

V and J are TRBV5-1 and TRBJ1-4; 8 bases align to TRBD1. Trimming cost V 5 bases and J 8 bases; bases outside gene matches: 8. Germline-derived CDR1 and CDR2 are SGHRS and YFSETQ. The CDR3 covers 14 residues. As DNA, the CDR3 is TGCGCCAGCAGAACCGGGACAGGAGACGAAAAACTGTTTTTT. It specifies CASRTGTGDEKLFF.

V usage is TRBV6-1 and J usage is TRBJ1-3, with a tentative D call TRBD1 (5 bases). CDR1 is MNHNS, CDR2 SASEGT, per germline. This CDR3 contains 14 residues. The V and J ends lost 3 bases and 7 bases respectively, with 13 bases between them. The DNA of the CDR3 is TGTGCCAGCAGTGAGTCCAGGGCTGAGAACACCATATATTTT. The encoded protein is CASSESRAENTIYF.

CDR3 region: CASSLPSDTQYF. The CDR3 DNA follows: TGCGCCAGCAGTCTCCCGTCAGATACGCAGTATTTT. The chain carries TRBV5-1 and TRBJ2-3, with D unresolved. With 5 bases removed from V and 4 bases from J, the gap between germline ends came to 8 bases. Germline lookup yields CDR1 SGHRS and CDR2 YFSETQ. This CDR3 contains 12 residues.

This chain uses TRBV5-1 with TRBJ1-5; TRBD1 agrees at 9 bases. This CDR3 comprises 17 residues. The V gene end was trimmed by 2 bases and the J gene end by 4 bases; junction bases not matched to a gene: 10. In germline, CDR1 is SGHRS, CDR2 YFSETQ. The CDR3 DNA follows: TGCGCCAGCAGCTTTGGTGGGACAGGGCTTGGGAATCAGCCCCAGCATTTT. This translates into CASSFGGTGLGNQPQHF. The full variable domain, its missing parts supplied by reference TRBV5-1 and TRBJ1-5, is KAGVTQTPRYLIKTRGQQVTLSCSPISGHRSVSWYQQTPGQGLQFLFEYFSETQRNKGNFPGRFSGRQFSNSRSEMNVSTLELGDSALYLCASSFGGTGLGNQPQHFGDGTRLSIL.

The chain recombines TRBV5-1 with TRBJ2-1, with D unresolved. The CDR3 extends over 14 amino acids. The V and J ends lost 9 bases and 4 bases respectively, with 17 bases between them. CDR1 is SGHRS, CDR2 YFSETQ, per germline. CDR3 amino acids: CAIEARPAYNEQFF. For the CDR3, the DNA is TGCGCCATTGAAGCGAGACCGGCTTACAATGAGCAGTTCTTC. The full variable domain, its missing parts supplied by reference TRBV5-1 and TRBJ2-1, is KAGVTQTPRYLIKTRGQQVTLSCSPISGHRSVSWYQQTPGQGLQFLFEYFSETQRNKGNFPGRFSGRQFSNSRSEMNVSTLELGDSALYLCAIEARPAYNEQFFGPGTRLTVL.

The table lists this clone with a count of one. V and J are TRBV19 and TRBJ1-5; 10 nucleotides match TRBD1. J was trimmed by 4 bases and V by 3 bases; bases with no gene match: 3. The CDR3 consists of 15 residues. CDR1 is LNHDA, CDR2 SQIVND, per germline (reference sequence). CDR3 in DNA: TGTGCCAGTAGTATCTGGGACAGGGGTAATCAGCCCCAGCATTTT. Its protein is CASSIWDRGNQPQHF. The full variable domain, completed using reference TRBV19 and TRBJ1-5, is DGGITQSPKYLFRKEGQNVTLSCEQNLNHDAMYWYRQDPGQGLRLIYYSQIVNDFQKGDIAEGYSVSREKKESFPLTVTSAQKNPTAFYLCASSIWDRGNQPQHFGDGTRLSIL.

The chain joins TRBV4-1 to TRBJ2-3; possible D gene TRBD1, 5 bases. V shed 1 base and J shed 0 bases, with 11 bases lying between them. CDR1 MGHRA and CDR2 YSYEKL come from the germline V gene. CDR3 length: 16 residues. The CDR3 DNA follows: TGCGCCAGCAGCCAAGGACAGCTCTCTAGCACAGATACGCAGTATTTT. Encoded protein: CASSQGQLSSTDTQYF.

The chain recombines TRBV25-1 with TRBJ1-1; 8 bases line up with TRBD1. There are 14 residues in the CDR3. CDR1 and CDR2 (germline): MGHDK, SYGVNS. V shed 6 bases and J 4 bases; nucleotides not matched to a gene: 7. CDR3 in amino acids: CASREAGGGTEAFF. In DNA form, the CDR3 reads TGTGCCAGCAGGGAGGCAGGGGGCGGCACTGAAGCTTTCTTT.

This sequence joins TRBV9 and TRBJ2-1; 7 nucleotides agree with TRBD2. After removal of 3 bases from V and 7 bases from J, the junction contained 13 bases not matched to a gene. The CDR3 sequence is 16 residues long. CDR1 and CDR2 from the germline V gene are SGDLS and YYNGEE. In DNA, the CDR3 is TGTGCCAGCAGCGCGAGTGGGATTCCGCGGGGGAATGAGCAGTTCTTC. It yields the protein CASSASGIPRGNEQFF.